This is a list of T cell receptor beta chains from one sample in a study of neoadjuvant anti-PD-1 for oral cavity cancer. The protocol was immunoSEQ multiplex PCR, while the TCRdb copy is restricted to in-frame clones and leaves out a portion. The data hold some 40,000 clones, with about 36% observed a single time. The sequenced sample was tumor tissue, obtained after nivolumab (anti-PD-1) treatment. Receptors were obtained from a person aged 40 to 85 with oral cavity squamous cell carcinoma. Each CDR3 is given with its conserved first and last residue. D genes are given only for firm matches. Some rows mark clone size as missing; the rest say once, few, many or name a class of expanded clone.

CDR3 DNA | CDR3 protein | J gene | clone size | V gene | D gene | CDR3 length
TGCAGCGTTGAAGCACCGACAAGGGGAGGGGGAGAGACCCAGTACTTC | CSVEAPTRGGGETQYF | TRBJ2-5 | few | TRBV29-1 | - | 16
TGTGCCAGCAGCCCCGACACGCATAACACTGAAGCTTTCTTT | CASSPDTHNTEAFF | TRBJ1-1 | - | TRBV11-2 | - | 14
TGCGCCAGCCGACAGGGTCAAGATGAAAAACTGTTTTTT | CASRQGQDEKLFF | TRBJ1-4 | - | TRBV5-1 | TRBD1 | 13
TGTGCCAGCAGCAAAGGGACTAGCGGGACCTCCTACAATGAGCAGTTCTTC | CASSKGTSGTSYNEQFF | TRBJ2-1 | many | TRBV11-3 | TRBD2 | 17
TGTGCCAGCAGTGAAGCTCCGGACGGGGCTTTCTTT | CASSEAPDGAFF | TRBJ1-1 | - | TRBV2 | - | 12
TGTGCCAGCGGGGACAGGGAGGCCGGGGAGCTGTTTTTT | CASGDREAGELFF | TRBJ2-2 | few | TRBV6-1 | TRBD1 | 13
TGTGCCAGTAGCAGGTACCATGAGCAGTTCTTC | CASSRYHEQFF | TRBJ2-1 | - | TRBV19 | - | 11
TGTGCCTGGAGGGGCCGTGGCAGGCCCAGCAATCAGCCCCAGCATTTT | CAWRGRGRPSNQPQHF | TRBJ1-5 | - | TRBV30 | - | 16
TGTGCCAGCAGCAGACAGGCAATGGCCTATGGCTACACCTTC | CASSRQAMAYGYTF | TRBJ1-2 | few | TRBV7-9 | - | 14
TGTGCCACGGGCAGGGGGTCTCTAATGGCCCAGTACTTC | CATGRGSLMAQYF | TRBJ2-5 | - | TRBV15 | TRBD1 | 13
TGTGCCAGCAGCGTAGGGACCGGGGATCAGCCCCAGCATTTT | CASSVGTGDQPQHF | TRBJ1-5 | - | TRBV9 | - | 14
TGCGCCAGCAGCTTGGCCGGAGATCAGCCCCAGCATTTT | CASSLAGDQPQHF | TRBJ1-5 | - | TRBV5-1 | - | 13
TGTGCCAGCAGTCAAAGGGAAGTGAGTCTCTATGGCTACACCTTC | CASSQREVSLYGYTF | TRBJ1-2 | few | TRBV28 | - | 15
TGTGCCAGCAGCAGACTAGCGGGACGCCAAGAGACCCAGTACTTC | CASSRLAGRQETQYF | TRBJ2-5 | - | TRBV28 | TRBD2 | 15
TGTGCCAGCAGCTTAGTGTCTCCAGGGGCAGCCACTGGAAACACCATATATTTT | CASSLVSPGAATGNTIYF | TRBJ1-3 | few | TRBV7-6 | - | 18
TGTGCCAGCAGCCCCGATTTCCACCAAGAGACCCAGTACTTC | CASSPDFHQETQYF | TRBJ2-5 | - | TRBV7-6 | - | 14
TGTGCCAGCAGTGAAGCGCCTCAAGGGGACTATGGCTACACCTTC | CASSEAPQGDYGYTF | TRBJ1-2 | medium-sized | TRBV2 | - | 15
TGCGCCAGCAGCTGGGGGGATACGCAGTATTTT | CASSWGDTQYF | TRBJ2-3 | few | TRBV5-1 | - | 11
TGTGCCAGCAGCGTGGGGCAGATCAATGAGCAGTTCTTC | CASSVGQINEQFF | TRBJ2-1 | - | TRBV9 | - | 13
TGTGCCAGCAGCTGGACTAGCAGAAACACCGGGGAGCTGTTTTTT | CASSWTSRNTGELFF | TRBJ2-2 | - | TRBV7-3 | TRBD2 | 15
TGTGCCAGCAGGGGCGACTACTACGAGCAGTACTTC | CASRGDYYEQYF | TRBJ2-7 | - | TRBV6-5 | - | 12
TGTGCCAGCAAGATTGGGTCAGGGTGGGACACTGAAGCTTTCTTT | CASKIGSGWDTEAFF | TRBJ1-1 | many | TRBV6-5 | - | 15
TGTGCCAGCAGCGTAGTAGGACAGGGGCAGTCCAATGAGCAGTTCTTC | CASSVVGQGQSNEQFF | TRBJ2-1 | - | TRBV9 | TRBD1 | 16
TGCAGCGTTGTGTACCGAGCGCAGTATTTT | CSVVYRAQYF | TRBJ2-3 | few | TRBV29-1 | - | 10
TGTGCCAGTAGTATAGGGGTCGACGGCTACACCTTC | CASSIGVDGYTF | TRBJ1-2 | - | TRBV19 | - | 12
TGTGCCTGGAGTCCCCCGGGTCTTGGACGTTATGAAGCTTTCTTT | CAWSPPGLGRYEAFF | TRBJ1-1 | few | TRBV30 | - | 15
TGTGCCAGCAGCTTAAAGGGGGTTGGGGTCCACGAGCAGTACTTC | CASSLKGVGVHEQYF | TRBJ2-7 | few | TRBV7-3 | - | 15
TGTGCCAGCAGCAGCGAGGGACAGGGGGCGGGTAGGGCTTTCTTT | CASSSEGQGAGRAFF | TRBJ1-1 | few | TRBV5-6 | TRBD1 | 15
TGTGCCAGCAGCCAAGATTACGTTTCACCCCTCCACTTT | CASSQDYVSPLHF | TRBJ1-6 | - | TRBV14 | - | 13
TGTGCCAGCAGCTCTAGGACAGGCTTCTACAATGAGCAGTTCTTC | CASSSRTGFYNEQFF | TRBJ2-1 | few | TRBV5-6 | TRBD1 | 15
TGTGCCAGCAGTTTATTTAGGGAGACGGGCCCGGATACGCAGTATTTT | CASSLFRETGPDTQYF | TRBJ2-3 | few | TRBV27 | - | 16
TGTGCCAGCAGCCCAAGGGTGAACGAGCAGTACTTC | CASSPRVNEQYF | TRBJ2-7 | - | TRBV7-9 | - | 12
TGCGCCAGCAGCGCCGACAGGGTGATCACTGAAGCTTTCTTT | CASSADRVITEAFF | TRBJ1-1 | - | TRBV5-1 | TRBD1 | 14
TGTGCCAGCACCTACGCCCTGTACCGTGGGGACAGATCCGACACTGAAGCTTTCTTT | CASTYALYRGDRSDTEAFF | TRBJ1-1 | - | TRBV28 | TRBD1 | 19
TGTGCCAGCAGTGAGGTAGCGGGAGGGCAGGAGCAGTTCTTC | CASSEVAGGQEQFF | TRBJ2-1 | few | TRBV6-4 | TRBD2 | 14
TGTGCCAGTAGTATGGGTTTCAGGGGGCCTTGGAGCAATCAGCCCCAGCATTTT | CASSMGFRGPWSNQPQHF | TRBJ1-5 | - | TRBV19 | TRBD1 | 18
TGTGCCATCAGTGAATCAGGGGCAGGTTATGGCTACACCTTC | CAISESGAGYGYTF | TRBJ1-2 | few | TRBV10-3 | - | 14
TGTGCCACCAGCAGACAGGATCAGCCCCAGCATTTT | CATSRQDQPQHF | TRBJ1-5 | few | TRBV15 | - | 12
TGTGCCAGTACCCCGGACAGAACACCGAACTATGGCTACACCTTC | CASTPDRTPNYGYTF | TRBJ1-2 | few | TRBV19 | - | 15
TGTGCCTGGAGGGTCGGTTATAATTCACCCCTCCACTTT | CAWRVGYNSPLHF | TRBJ1-6 | - | TRBV30 | - | 13
TGCAGCGTTGATTTGTACAACTATGGCTACACCTTC | CSVDLYNYGYTF | TRBJ1-2 | few | TRBV29-1 | - | 12
TGTGCCAGCAGCTTACGTCAAGAGGGATCTGGCTACACCTTC | CASSLRQEGSGYTF | TRBJ1-2 | - | TRBV7-9 | - | 14
TGTGCCACCAGCAGAGATCAGACTAGCGGGGACACGCAGTATTTT | CATSRDQTSGDTQYF | TRBJ2-3 | few | TRBV15 | TRBD2 | 15
TGTGCCAGCAGCTTATATCAGGATGAGCAGTTCTTC | CASSLYQDEQFF | TRBJ2-1 | - | TRBV7-3 | - | 12
TGTGCCAGCAGTTTCAGGGTTGGGACCCAGTACTTC | CASSFRVGTQYF | TRBJ2-5 | few | TRBV28 | - | 12
TGTGCCAGCAGCGTAAGCGGGACTAGCGGGGGGTTGAACGAGCAGTACTTC | CASSVSGTSGGLNEQYF | TRBJ2-7 | once | TRBV9 | TRBD2 | 17
TGTGCCAGCAGCACACCTACTGACATGAAGAATGAGCAGTTCTTC | CASSTPTDMKNEQFF | TRBJ2-1 | - | TRBV5-4 | - | 15
TGCGCCAGCAGCCCAGACAGTAACAATCAGCCCCAGCATTTT | CASSPDSNNQPQHF | TRBJ1-5 | - | TRBV5-1 | - | 14
TGTGCCAGCAGTCTTAGCGGGAGCGGTGAGCAGTTCTTC | CASSLSGSGEQFF | TRBJ2-1 | many | TRBV6-5 | TRBD2 | 13
TGTGCCAGCAGCCCCGGGACAGCCTCCGGGGAGCTGTTTTTT | CASSPGTASGELFF | TRBJ2-2 | - | TRBV4-2 | TRBD1 | 14
TGTGCCAGCAGTTACATCGCAGGGGAGGTACCTGAAGCTTTCTTT | CASSYIAGEVPEAFF | TRBJ1-1 | - | TRBV6-6 | - | 15
TGCGCCAGCAGCTTGGGTACCCTAGCCAAAAACATTCAGTACTTC | CASSLGTLAKNIQYF | TRBJ2-4 | medium-sized | TRBV5-1 | - | 15